Listed below are T cell receptor beta chains from one sample, sequenced in a study of blood T cell repertoires in COVID-19. Sequencing used immunoSEQ multiplex PCR; TCRdb keeps in-frame clones, though not all of them. The sample includes approximately 210,000 clones, over 75% of them seen just once. Sequencing input: peripheral blood. The receptor set was obtained from a man in his fifties or sixties with COVID-19, enrolled during active disease. The CDR3 runs from the conserved cysteine through the conserved F or W. D genes are given only for firm matches. Only some rows state a clone size, as once, few, many or a class for expanded clones.

j_call d_call clone_size v_call cdr3_aa cdr3_nt
TRBJ2-1 NA NA TRBV7-3 CASSLSARDTSYNEQFF TGTGCCAGCAGCTTAAGTGCGAGGGATACCTCCTACAATGAGCAGTTCTTC
TRBJ2-1 TRBD1 few TRBV10-1 CASSEDRVSDEQFF TGCGCCAGCAGTGAAGACAGGGTTTCGGATGAGCAGTTCTTC
TRBJ2-4 NA NA TRBV19 CASKGIGGGALAKNIQYF TGTGCCAGTAAGGGGATAGGGGGAGGGGCTTTGGCCAAAAACATTCAGTACTTC
TRBJ1-2 TRBD1 NA TRBV25-1 CASSEGQGVNGYTF TGTGCCAGCAGTGAGGGACAGGGGGTGAATGGCTACACCTTC
TRBJ2-5 NA NA TRBV6-5 CASSYNGMGQETQYF TGTGCCAGCAGTTATAACGGGATGGGCCAAGAGACCCAGTACTTC
TRBJ2-4 NA NA TRBV7-6 CASSPSGLFTLSDGAKNIQYF TGTGCCAGCAGCCCGTCGGGACTCTTCACCCTCAGTGATGGGGCCAAAAACATTCAGTACTTC
TRBJ1-5 NA NA TRBV6-1 CASSDSKSNQPQHF TGTGCCAGCAGTGACAGTAAAAGCAATCAGCCCCAGCATTTT
TRBJ1-1 NA NA TRBV6-5 CATGGRPELNTEAFF TGTGCCACCGGAGGGAGACCAGAATTGAACACTGAAGCTTTCTTT
TRBJ1-2 NA NA TRBV12-3/TRBV12-4 CASSLGLLYGYTF TGTGCCAGCAGTTTAGGACTGCTCTATGGCTACACCTTC
TRBJ1-1 NA NA TRBV4-2 CASSQVTGEAFF TGTGCCAGCAGCCAAGTTACAGGTGAAGCTTTCTTT
TRBJ2-5 TRBD1 NA TRBV7-7 CASSVSGGGQETQYF TGTGCTAGCTCAGTCTCAGGGGGCGGTCAAGAGACCCAGTACTTC
TRBJ2-7 NA NA TRBV7-6 CASSPHLGQPLTISYEQYF TGTGCCAGCAGCCCTCACCTCGGACAGCCCCTCACAATCTCCTACGAGCAGTACTTC
TRBJ2-7 TRBD2 NA TRBV6-5 CASSYSPPGLGDEQYF TGTGCCAGCAGTTACTCCCCCCCCGGACTAGGAGACGAGCAGTACTTC
TRBJ2-2 NA NA TRBV11-2 CASSLSGANTGELFF TGTGCCAGCAGCTTATCCGGGGCGAACACCGGGGAGCTGTTTTTT
TRBJ2-7 NA NA TRBV7-3 CASSLIAGSSYEQYF TGTGCCAGCAGCTTAATTGCGGGGAGCTCCTACGAGCAGTACTTC
TRBJ2-5 TRBD2 once TRBV19 CASSYGLAGAETQYF TGTGCCAGTAGTTATGGACTAGCGGGGGCCGAGACCCAGTACTTC
TRBJ2-7 NA once TRBV7-2 CASSIPGPRVNEQYF TGTGCCAGCAGCATACCCGGACCGAGGGTCAACGAGCAGTACTTC
TRBJ1-4 TRBD1 once TRBV10-3 CAISEDRGRNEKLFF TGTGCCATCAGTGAGGACAGGGGGCGCAATGAAAAACTGTTTTTT
TRBJ2-1 NA NA TRBV6-5 CASSYSRDSYNEQFF TGTGCCAGCAGTTACTCAAGAGACTCCTACAATGAGCAGTTCTTC
TRBJ1-5 NA NA TRBV2 CASRRGASGQPQHF TGTGCCAGCAGACGAGGCGCCTCCGGCCAGCCCCAGCATTTT
TRBJ1-5 NA NA TRBV21-1 CASSKFWDSKLENSNQPQHF TGTGCCAGCAGCAAATTTTGGGACTCCAAATTGGAGAATAGCAATCAGCCCCAGCATTTT
TRBJ2-3 TRBD2 NA TRBV3-1/TRBV3-2 CASSLRLAGGTDTQYF TGTGCCAGCAGTCTTCGACTAGCGGGAGGGACAGATACGCAGTATTTT
TRBJ2-3 NA NA TRBV10-1 CASGEDGLPDTQYF TGCGCCAGCGGGGAAGACGGACTCCCAGATACGCAGTATTTT
TRBJ1-5 NA NA TRBV4-2 CASSHNGEGPWPQHF TGTGCCAGCAGCCATAACGGGGAGGGGCCGTGGCCCCAGCATTTT
TRBJ1-1 TRBD1 NA TRBV5-1 CASSRTGENTEAFF TGCGCCAGCAGCCGGACAGGGGAGAACACTGAAGCTTTCTTT
TRBJ2-2 TRBD1 NA TRBV6-2/TRBV6-3 CASSRGTDTGELFF TGTGCCAGCAGCCGAGGGACAGACACCGGGGAGCTGTTTTTT
TRBJ2-2 TRBD2 NA TRBV7-9 CASSPFAGGITGELFF TGTGCCAGCAGCCCGTTCGCGGGAGGGATCACCGGGGAGCTGTTTTTT
TRBJ1-2 TRBD1 NA TRBV12-3/TRBV12-4 CASIAGTGVGYTF TGTGCCAGCATTGCCGGGACAGGGGTCGGCTACACCTTC
TRBJ1-3 TRBD1 NA TRBV28 CASSLGDSRSGNTIYF TGTGCCAGCAGTTTGGGGGACAGCCGCTCTGGAAACACCATATATTTT
TRBJ2-7 NA NA TRBV27 CASSPKPGSNYEQYF TGTGCCAGCAGCCCCAAACCCGGTTCAAACTACGAGCAGTACTTC
TRBJ1-1 TRBD1 NA TRBV3-1/TRBV3-2 CASSQRRDSEAFF TGTGCCAGCAGCCAGCGCCGGGACAGTGAAGCTTTCTTT
TRBJ2-1 TRBD2 NA TRBV5-4 CASSVSGTSYNEQFF TGTGCCAGCAGCGTTAGCGGGACCTCCTACAATGAGCAGTTCTTC
TRBJ2-7 NA once TRBV28 CASSLLQGIHEQYF TGTGCCAGCAGTTTATTGCAGGGGATCCACGAGCAGTACTTC
TRBJ2-5 TRBD1 NA TRBV13 CASTQGLRGRETQYF TGTGCCAGCACCCAGGGGCTCAGGGGGCGGGAGACCCAGTACTTC
TRBJ2-1 TRBD1 NA TRBV5-5 CASSLEDRAWSYEQFF TGTGCCAGCAGCTTGGAAGACAGGGCTTGGTCATATGAGCAGTTCTTC
TRBJ2-7 TRBD2 NA TRBV13 CASSLTPGGSYEQYF TGTGCCAGCAGCTTAACTCCGGGAGGAAGCTACGAGCAGTACTTC
TRBJ1-1 TRBD1 NA TRBV9 CASSDKTGVRGTEAFF TGTGCCAGCAGCGACAAAACAGGGGTGCGGGGAACTGAAGCTTTCTTT
TRBJ1-1 NA NA TRBV2 CASSEEAPVTEAFF TGTGCCAGCAGTGAGGAGGCCCCTGTCACTGAAGCTTTCTTT
TRBJ1-2 NA NA TRBV20-1 CSVGAGGGYTF TGCAGTGTGGGGGCTGGAGGAGGCTACACCTTC
TRBJ1-5 NA NA TRBV6-2/TRBV6-3 CASSYAGAGNQPQHF TGTGCCAGCAGTTACGCGGGGGCTGGCAATCAGCCCCAGCATTTT
TRBJ1-6 TRBD1 NA TRBV9 CASSAHGQEISPLHF TGTGCCAGCAGCGCTCACGGACAGGAGATTTCACCCCTCCACTTT
TRBJ1-5 TRBD1 NA TRBV7-2 CASSPGTGSNQPQHF TGTGCCAGCAGCCCCGGGACAGGGAGCAATCAGCCCCAGCATTTT
TRBJ2-3 NA NA TRBV30 CAWSNSGVPTDTQYF TGTGCCTGGAGTAATTCGGGGGTCCCCACAGATACGCAGTATTTT
TRBJ1-5 NA NA TRBV6-2/TRBV6-3 CASSLTQGLGNQPQHF TGTGCCAGCAGTTTGACACAGGGTTTGGGCAATCAGCCCCAGCATTTT
TRBJ2-7 NA NA TRBV7-9 CASSPGLISYEQYF TGTGCCAGCAGCCCCGGACTTATCTCCTACGAGCAGTACTTC